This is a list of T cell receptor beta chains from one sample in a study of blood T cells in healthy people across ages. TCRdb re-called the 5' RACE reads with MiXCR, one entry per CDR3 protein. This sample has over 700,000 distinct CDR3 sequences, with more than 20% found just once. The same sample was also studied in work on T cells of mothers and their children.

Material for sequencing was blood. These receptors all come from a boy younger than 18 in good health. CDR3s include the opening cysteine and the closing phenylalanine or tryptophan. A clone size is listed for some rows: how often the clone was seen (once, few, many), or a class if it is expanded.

CASSKQGSSSYNEQFF	16	few	TRBV5-1	TRBJ2-1
CASSQDLLAGNYEQYF	16	few	TRBV4-3	TRBJ2-7
CASSPSSVGRETQYF	15	few	TRBV7-2	TRBJ2-5
CASSSLGDQETQYF	14	few	TRBV27	TRBJ2-5
CASSLELVPDTQYF	14	few	TRBV5-6	TRBJ2-3
CASSYPGLAASTDTQYF	17	.	TRBV3-1	TRBJ2-3
CASSQDFSYNEQFF	14	.	TRBV14	TRBJ2-1
CASSLYLGLEETQYF	15	few	TRBV14	TRBJ2-5
CASSYSFLGNTIYF	14	.	TRBV6-5	TRBJ1-3
CASRYSSDRSYEQYF	15	.	TRBV10-2	.
CASSLGSGDRETQYF	15	few	TRBV7-3	TRBJ2-5
CSVEQGTSGSDEQFF	15	few	TRBV29-1	TRBJ2-1
CASSQDGLANYGYTF	15	few	TRBV4-3	TRBJ1-2
CSIRTGLKDYGYTF	14	few	TRBV29-1	TRBJ1-2
CASSQHEIEQSEYGYTF	17	.	TRBV4-1	TRBJ1-2
CAARTAETQYF	11	.	TRBV28	TRBJ2-5
CASGVGNTEAFF	12	few	TRBV3-1	TRBJ1-1
CASSPRLLGYTF	12	.	TRBV7-2	TRBJ1-2
CASSFLTGNEQFF	13	.	TRBV5-1	TRBJ2-1
CASSGRTEPNTEAFF	15	.	TRBV7-9	TRBJ1-1
CASSPPQLAGPHNEQFF	17	.	TRBV6-2/TRBV6-3	TRBJ2-1
CASSEWGTANEKLFF	15	.	TRBV28	TRBJ1-4
CATSDSTENTGELFF	15	.	TRBV24-1	TRBJ2-2
CASSPLSVAYNEQFF	15	few	TRBV7-9	TRBJ2-1
CSARDREISPLHF	13	many	TRBV20-1	TRBJ1-6
CASSPWETLTSGGAADTQYF	20	.	TRBV11-2	TRBJ2-3
CASSFPPARKQFF	13	few	TRBV7-3	TRBJ2-1
CASSQVGRVNEQFF	14	.	TRBV4-1	TRBJ2-1
CSARRTGIASEQYF	14	.	TRBV20-1	TRBJ2-7
CASSLRQGYNEQFF	14	few	TRBV27	.
CSVSLARQFNEQFF	14	few	TRBV29-1	TRBJ2-1
CASSRGRGVQETQYF	15	.	TRBV3-1	TRBJ2-5
CASSLGTIHNEQFF	14	.	TRBV12-3/TRBV12-4	TRBJ2-1
CASSLGVGGLNEQFF	15	.	TRBV11-2	TRBJ2-1
CASSDVGQGHEQYF	14	.	TRBV7-9	TRBJ2-7
CASSSSDTYYGYTF	14	few	TRBV7-9	TRBJ1-2
CASSYLTSGQETQYF	15	.	TRBV6-5	TRBJ2-5
CASSTQGFREAQYF	14	few	TRBV9	TRBJ2-5
CASSLDTDEQFF	12	few	TRBV11-3	TRBJ2-1
CASSFGAGLPYEQYF	15	.	TRBV27	.
CSASRTAVSNQPQHF	15	few	TRBV20-1	TRBJ1-5
CSVLPSGRGLINEQFF	16	.	TRBV29-1	.
CASSLHGQGRETQYF	15	.	TRBV7-9	.
CATSGHGGAGYNEQFF	16	few	TRBV24-1	TRBJ2-1
CASSRTSGAQETQYF	15	few	TRBV11-2	TRBJ2-5
CASSEVTLDYEQYF	14	few	TRBV6-1	TRBJ2-7
CASSQDRSENEQFF	14	.	TRBV4-3	TRBJ2-1
CSAGQTGANTEAFF	14	few	TRBV20-1	TRBJ1-1
CANRGSNSPLHF	12	.	TRBV28	TRBJ1-6
CASSVTVSSYNEQFF	15	.	TRBV5-1	TRBJ2-1
CASSLFTPGELFF	13	.	TRBV7-2	TRBJ2-2
CASSQEGPGSSYEQYF	16	few	TRBV4-1	.
CSARASVPYEQYF	13	.	TRBV20-1	TRBJ2-7
CSVASLREGYTF	12	.	TRBV29-1	TRBJ1-2
CASSPGQGWYQPQHF	15	.	TRBV11-2	TRBJ1-5
CSATRGEGKLFF	12	.	TRBV29-1	TRBJ1-4
CASSFSGDNTGELFF	15	.	TRBV7-2	TRBJ2-2
CASSSRRQGNAQYF	14	.	TRBV28	TRBJ2-3
CASSDLAGGRNEQFF	15	few	TRBV9	.
CASSREGARTEAFF	14	.	TRBV4-1	TRBJ1-1